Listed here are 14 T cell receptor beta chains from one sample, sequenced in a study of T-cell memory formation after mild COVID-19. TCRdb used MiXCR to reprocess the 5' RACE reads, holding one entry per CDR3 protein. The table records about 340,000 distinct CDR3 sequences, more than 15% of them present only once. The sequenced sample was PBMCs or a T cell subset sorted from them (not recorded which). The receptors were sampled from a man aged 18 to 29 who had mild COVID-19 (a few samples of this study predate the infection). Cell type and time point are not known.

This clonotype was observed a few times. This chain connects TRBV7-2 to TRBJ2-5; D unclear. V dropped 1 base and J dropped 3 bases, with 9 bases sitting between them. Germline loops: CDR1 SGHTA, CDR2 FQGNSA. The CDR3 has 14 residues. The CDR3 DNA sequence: TGTGCCAGCAGCTTAGGGTACTTTGAAGAGACCCAGTACTTC. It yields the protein CASSLGYFEETQYF.

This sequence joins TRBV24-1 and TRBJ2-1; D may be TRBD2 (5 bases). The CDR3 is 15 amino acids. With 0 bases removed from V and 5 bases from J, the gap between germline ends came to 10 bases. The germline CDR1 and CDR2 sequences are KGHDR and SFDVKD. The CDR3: CATSDLVGGHNEQFF. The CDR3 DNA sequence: TGTGCCACCAGTGATTTGGTCGGAGGCCACAATGAGCAGTTCTTC.

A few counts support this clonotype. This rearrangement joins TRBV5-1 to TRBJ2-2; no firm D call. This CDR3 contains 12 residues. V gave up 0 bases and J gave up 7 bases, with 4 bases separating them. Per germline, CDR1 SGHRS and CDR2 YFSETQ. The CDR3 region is CASSLEDGELFF. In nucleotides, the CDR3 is TGCGCCAGCAGCTTGGAGGACGGGGAGCTGTTTTTT.

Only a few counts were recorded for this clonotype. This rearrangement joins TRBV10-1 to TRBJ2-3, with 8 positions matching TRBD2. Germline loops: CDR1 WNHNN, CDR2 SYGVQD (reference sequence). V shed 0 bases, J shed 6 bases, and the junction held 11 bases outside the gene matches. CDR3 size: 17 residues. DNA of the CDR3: TGCGCCAGCAGTGAGTCGATACGAGCGGGGGTATCCGATACGCAGTATTTT. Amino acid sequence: CASSESIRAGVSDTQYF.

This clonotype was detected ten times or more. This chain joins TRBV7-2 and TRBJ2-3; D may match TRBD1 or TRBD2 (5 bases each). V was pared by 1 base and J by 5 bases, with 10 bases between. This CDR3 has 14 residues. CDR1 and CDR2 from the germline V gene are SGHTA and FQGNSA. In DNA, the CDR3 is TGTGCCAGCAGCTTAGACGGGGCGGTAGATACGCAGTATTTT. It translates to CASSLDGAVDTQYF.

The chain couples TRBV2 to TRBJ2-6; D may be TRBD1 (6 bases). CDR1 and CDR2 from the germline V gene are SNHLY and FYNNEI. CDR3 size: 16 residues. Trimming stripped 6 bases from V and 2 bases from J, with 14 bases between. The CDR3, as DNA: TGTGCCAGCAGCGGGCCAGGGGTGGCTGGGGCCAACGTCCTGACTTTC. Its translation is CASSGPGVAGANVLTF.

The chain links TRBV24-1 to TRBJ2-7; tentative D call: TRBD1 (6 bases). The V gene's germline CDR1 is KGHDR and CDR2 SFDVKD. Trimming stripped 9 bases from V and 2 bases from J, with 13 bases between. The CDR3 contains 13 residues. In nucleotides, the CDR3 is TGTGCCACCGCCCTCGGACAGACCTACGAGCAGTACTTC. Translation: CATALGQTYEQYF.

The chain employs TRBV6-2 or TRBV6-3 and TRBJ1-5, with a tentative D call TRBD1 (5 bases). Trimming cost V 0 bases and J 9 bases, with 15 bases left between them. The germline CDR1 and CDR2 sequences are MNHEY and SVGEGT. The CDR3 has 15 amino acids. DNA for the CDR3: TGTGCCAGCAGTTACTCGACGGGGGGGAGCCTGCCCCAGCATTTT. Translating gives CASSYSTGGSLPQHF.

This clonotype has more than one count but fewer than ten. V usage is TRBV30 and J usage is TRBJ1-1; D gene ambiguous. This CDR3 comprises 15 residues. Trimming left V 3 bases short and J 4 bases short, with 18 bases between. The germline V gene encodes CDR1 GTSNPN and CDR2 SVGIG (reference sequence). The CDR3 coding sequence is TGTGCCTGGAGCAAAGATTCAGGCACGATCACTGAAGCTTTCTTT. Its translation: CAWSKDSGTITEAFF. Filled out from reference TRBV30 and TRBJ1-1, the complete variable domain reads SQTIHQWPATLVQPVGSPLSLECTVEGTSNPNLYWYRQAAGRGLQLLFYSVGIGQISSEVPQNLSASRPQDRQFILSSKKLLLSDSGFYLCAWSKDSGTITEAFFGQGTRLTVV.

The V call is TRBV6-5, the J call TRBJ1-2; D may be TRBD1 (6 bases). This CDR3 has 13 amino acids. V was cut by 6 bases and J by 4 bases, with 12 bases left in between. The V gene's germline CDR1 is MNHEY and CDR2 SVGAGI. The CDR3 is CASSRDTVYGYTF. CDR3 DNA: TGTGCCAGCAGCCGGGACACCGTCTATGGCTACACCTTC.

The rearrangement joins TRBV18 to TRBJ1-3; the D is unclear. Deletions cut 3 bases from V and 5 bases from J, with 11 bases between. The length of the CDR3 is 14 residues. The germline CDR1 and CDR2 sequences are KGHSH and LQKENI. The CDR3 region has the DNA TGTGCCAGCTCACCGTCTGCCCTGCGAAACACCATATATTTT. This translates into CASSPSALRNTIYF.

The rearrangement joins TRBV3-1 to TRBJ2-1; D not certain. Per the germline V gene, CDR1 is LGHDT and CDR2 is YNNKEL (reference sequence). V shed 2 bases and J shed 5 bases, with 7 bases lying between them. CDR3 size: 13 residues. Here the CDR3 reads CASSQRTNNEQFF. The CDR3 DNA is TGTGCCAGCAGCCAACGGACCAACAATGAGCAGTTCTTC.

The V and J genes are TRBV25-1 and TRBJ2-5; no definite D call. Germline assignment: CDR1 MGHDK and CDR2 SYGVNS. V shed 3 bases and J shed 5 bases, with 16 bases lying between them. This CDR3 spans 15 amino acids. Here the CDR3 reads CASSESGTLRETQYF. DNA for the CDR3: TGTGCCAGCAGTGAGTCGGGTACATTAAGGGAGACCCAGTACTTC.

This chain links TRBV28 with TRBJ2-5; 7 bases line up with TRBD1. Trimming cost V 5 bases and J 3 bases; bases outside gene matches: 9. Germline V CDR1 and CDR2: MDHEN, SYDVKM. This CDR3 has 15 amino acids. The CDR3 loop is CASSPLGQAKETQYF. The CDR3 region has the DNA TGTGCCAGCAGTCCCCTCGGACAGGCAAAAGAGACCCAGTACTTC. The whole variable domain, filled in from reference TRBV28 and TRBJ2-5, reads DVKVTQSSRYLVKRTGEKVFLECVQDMDHENMFWYRQDPGLGLRLIYFSYDVKMKEKGDIPEGYSVSREKKERFSLILESASTNQTSMYLCASSPLGQAKETQYFGPGTRLLVL.